Sequencing of this TCR beta chain was carried out in a study of T cell repertoires in cytomegalovirus infection. Study details: An indication of both CMV infection and matching HLA type came from public TCR beta signatures.

CDR3 size: 16 residues. Trimming took off 5 bases at V and 1 base at J, with 17 bases between the two ends. CDR1 is MNHNY, CDR2 SVGAGI, per germline (reference sequence). TCRdb re-called the reads with MiXCR, one entry per CDR3 protein. The sample carries fewer than 550,000 distinct CDR3 sequences, more than 15% recorded once. V and J are TRBV6-6 and TRBJ1-1; D may be TRBD1 (6 bases). The receptor comes from a human donor in good health (CMV status not recorded). Some clones in this sample may be carry-over from other donors' samples. The sample taken for sequencing was CD8+ T cells from PBMCs. The CDR3 nucleotides read TGTGCCAGCAGTCCTCGGGGAAGGGGGGGGAACACTGAAGCTTTCTTT. It codes for CASSPRGRGGNTEAFF.